The 11 T cell receptor beta chains presented below share a single source sample, sequenced in a study of regulatory T cells in long-lasting Graves disease. As for time point: persistent/refractory GD, antithyroid drugs over 5 years with positive TRAb. PBMCs provided the RNA from which the TCR library was made. Combining iRepertoire HTBI primers with Arm-PCR of CDR3 regions, the authors built TCR beta libraries. TCRdb ran MiXCR on the multiplex PCR reads and lists one entry per CDR3 protein. The sample lists about 460,000 distinct CDR3 sequences, less than 25% seen once, with roughly 13% in the top ten. This specimen consisted of peripheral blood mononuclear cells (PBMCs), obtained when the disease was refractory, from a patient treated with antithyroid drugs. These receptors originate from a female donor with Graves disease.

The sample holds many counts of this clonotype. The chain carries TRBV2 and TRBJ2-2; D might be TRBD1 (6 bases). V shed 6 bases and J shed 6 bases, with 14 bases lying between them. Germline lookup yields CDR1 SNHLY and CDR2 FYNNEI. The CDR3 contains 14 residues. CDR3 amino acids: CASRQTGSPGELFF. As DNA, the CDR3 is TGTGCCAGCAGACAGACAGGATCGCCCGGGGAGCTGTTTTTT. Supplemented by reference TRBV2 and TRBJ2-2, the full variable domain reads EPEVTQTPSHQVTQMGQEVILRCVPISNHLYFYWYRQILGQKVEFLVSFYNNEISEKSEIFDDQFSVERPDGSNFTLKIRSTKLEDSAMYFCASRQTGSPGELFFGEGSRLTVL.

V usage is TRBV5-1 and J usage is TRBJ1-1; tentative D call: TRBD1 (6 bases). Germline CDR1 is SGHRS and CDR2 is YFSETQ. The CDR3 spans 15 residues. Trimming left V 0 bases short and J 3 bases short, with 12 bases between. The CDR3 is CASSLAEGGHTEAFF. The CDR3 DNA reads as TGCGCCAGCAGCTTGGCCGAAGGGGGGCACACTGAAGCTTTCTTT.

This clonotype was found many times. The chain recombines TRBV20-1 with TRBJ1-2, with unresolved D. The V end lost 1 base, the J end lost 4 bases, and 10 bases lay between the germline ends. CDR3 size: 13 residues. The germline V gene has CDR1 DFQATT and CDR2 SNEGSKA (reference sequence). The DNA for the CDR3 is TGCAGTGCTAGAGCTTCTGGTACCTATGGCTACACCTTC. Amino acid sequence: CSARASGTYGYTF.

As DNA, the CDR3 is TGTGCCTGGAGGGGCGGACAGAACTCCTACGAGCAGTACTTC. This gives the protein CAWRGGQNSYEQYF. The chain has TRBV30 and TRBJ2-7, with D possibly TRBD1 on 6 matching bases. The CDR3 is 14 residues long. Germline V CDR1 and CDR2: GTSNPN, SVGIG (reference sequence). The V end lost 3 bases, the J end lost 0 bases, and 12 bases lay between the germline ends.

This clonotype was seen just once. The chain uses TRBV6-1 and TRBJ2-6, with TRBD1 as a possible D gene (6 bases). The V end was cut by 6 bases, the J end by 0 bases, with 15 bases between. This CDR3 comprises 17 residues. The germline gives CDR1 MNHNS, CDR2 SASEGT. In DNA form, the CDR3 reads TGTGCCAGCAGCCTTCAAGGACAGCTCTCTGGGGCCAACGTCCTGACTTTC. Its protein product is CASSLQGQLSGANVLTF.

This clonotype was found many times. The CDR3 loop is CASSQTGGGVGFYGYTF. The CDR3 DNA sequence: TGTGCCAGCAGTCAAACAGGGGGCGGGGTTGGCTTCTATGGCTACACCTTC. The chain uses TRBV6-1 and TRBJ1-2; 9 bases are shared with TRBD1. This CDR3 is 17 amino acids long. V shed 5 bases and J 4 bases; nucleotides not matched to a gene: 14. Germline values: CDR1 MNHNS, CDR2 SASEGT.

The J gene is TRBJ1-2, the V gene TRBV30, with 8 bases lining up with TRBD1. J gave up 4 bases and V 2 bases, and 6 bases lay outside the gene matches. The germline CDR1 and CDR2 sequences are GTSNPN and SVGIG (reference sequence). This CDR3 is 14 amino acids long. The CDR3, as DNA: TGTGCCTGGAGTTTGACAGGGGCGTCCTATGGCTACACCTTC. This codes for CAWSLTGASYGYTF.

The sample holds many counts of this clonotype. The CDR3 here is CASSFQEWGGSQPQHF. The CDR3 DNA sequence: TGTGCCAGCAGTTTTCAGGAGTGGGGCGGGAGTCAGCCCCAGCATTTT. V is TRBV12-3 or TRBV12-4 and J is TRBJ1-5; D might be TRBD1 (5 bases). The CDR3 totals 16 residues. The V end was cut by 3 bases, the J end by 6 bases, with 18 bases between.

This clonotype occurred many times. V and J are TRBV19 and TRBJ1-2; D unresolved. The CDR3 sequence is 14 residues long. Trimming took off 3 bases at V and 4 bases at J, with 12 bases between the two ends. The germline V gene has CDR1 LNHDA and CDR2 SQIVND (reference sequence). CDR3 residues: CASSIRTGSYGYTF. The DNA of the CDR3 is TGTGCCAGTAGTATCAGGACCGGAAGCTATGGCTACACCTTC.

This clonotype occurred a few times. This chain connects TRBV7-3 to TRBJ2-2, with D possibly matching TRBD2 (5 bases). CDR1 and CDR2 (germline): SGHTA, FQGTGA. This CDR3 contains 15 residues. Trimming cost V 5 bases and J 4 bases, with 14 bases left between them. CDR3 in amino acids: CASSLRPEGTGELFF. The DNA for the CDR3 is TGTGCCAGCAGCCTCCGTCCCGAGGGCACCGGGGAGCTGTTTTTT.

This clonotype appeared many times. The chain joins TRBV28 to TRBJ2-7; a possible D gene is TRBD2 (5 bases). Germline V gene sequence: CDR1 MDHEN, CDR2 SYDVKM. The CDR3 totals 15 residues. V dropped 5 bases and J dropped 5 bases, with 19 bases sitting between them. The CDR3 DNA follows: TGTGCCAGCAGTCCTCAGGTGAATTGGGGAGACGAGCAGTACTTC. Residues: CASSPQVNWGDEQYF.